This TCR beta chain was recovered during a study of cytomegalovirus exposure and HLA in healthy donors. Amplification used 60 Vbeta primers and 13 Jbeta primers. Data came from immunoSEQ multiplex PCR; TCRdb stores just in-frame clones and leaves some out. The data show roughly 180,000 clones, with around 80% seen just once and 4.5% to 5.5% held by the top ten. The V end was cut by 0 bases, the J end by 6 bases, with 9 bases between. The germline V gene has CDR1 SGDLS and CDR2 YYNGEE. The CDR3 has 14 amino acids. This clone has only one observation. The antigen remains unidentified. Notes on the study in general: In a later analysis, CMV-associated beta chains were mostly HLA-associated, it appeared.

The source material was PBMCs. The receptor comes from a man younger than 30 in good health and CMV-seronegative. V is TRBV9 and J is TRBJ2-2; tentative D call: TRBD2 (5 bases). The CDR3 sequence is CASSVASEAGELFF. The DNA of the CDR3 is TGTGCCAGCAGCGTAGCTTCGGAGGCCGGGGAGCTGTTTTTT.